This TCR beta chain originates from a study of post-analysis software for immune sequencing data. Each TCR beta cDNA library carried unique molecular identifiers. TCRdb fed the PCR reads into MiXCR, producing one record per CDR3 protein. The profile shows around 200,000 distinct CDR3 sequences, around 30% of them singletons. CDR3 length: 15 residues. Trimming pared 9 bases from V and 3 bases from J, leaving 20 bases between. As to this clonotype: The antigen is not known.

Whole-study findings and limits: Roughly five TRBV segments, including TRBV5-6, TRBV5-1 and TRBV20-1, were more frequent in patients than controls.

The sample comprised blood. This receptor was obtained from a girl aged 2 to 17 with multiple sclerosis. The V and J genes are TRBV12-3 or TRBV12-4 and TRBJ2-5; tentative D call: TRBD1 (5 bases). The CDR3 protein is CASRLTETEKETQYF. DNA for the CDR3: TGTGCCAGTAGGTTAACCGAGACAGAAAAAGAGACCCAGTACTTC.